The sequence of this T cell receptor beta chain was determined in a study of T cell responses to AZD1222 COVID-19 vaccine. As to this clone: The target antigen is unknown.

Study-level results: Vaccine-related CD4 TCRs covered spike, predominating at 160-218 and 743-854.

Profiling relied on immunoSEQ multiplex PCR, and the TCRdb table lists in-frame clones only, not all of them. The sample has 90,000 to 110,000 clones; roughly 87% are singletons. The V gene's germline CDR1 is SGHVS and CDR2 FNYEAQ. Trimming removed 5 bases at V and 3 bases at J, with 10 bases between. CDR3 length: 13 amino acids. This sequence joins TRBV7-6 and TRBJ1-1; the D is unclear. The TCR originated in an adult in good health. Sequencing used peripheral blood, obtained on day 0 of AZD1222 vaccination. The CDR3 bases are TGTGCCAGCAGCCTGTCGCGGGACACTGAAGCTTTCTTT. Translated, it gives CASSLSRDTEAFF.